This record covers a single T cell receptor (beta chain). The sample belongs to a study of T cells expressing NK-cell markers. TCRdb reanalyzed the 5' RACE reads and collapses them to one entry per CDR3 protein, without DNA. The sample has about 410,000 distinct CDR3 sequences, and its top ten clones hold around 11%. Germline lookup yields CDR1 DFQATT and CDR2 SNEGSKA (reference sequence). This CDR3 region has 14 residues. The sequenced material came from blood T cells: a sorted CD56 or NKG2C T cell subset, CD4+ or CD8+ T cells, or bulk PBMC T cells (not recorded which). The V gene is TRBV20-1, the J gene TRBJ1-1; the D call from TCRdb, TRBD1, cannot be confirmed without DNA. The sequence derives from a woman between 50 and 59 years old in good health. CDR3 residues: CSARPGQGNTEAFF.